The 12 T cell receptor beta chains below were found in one sample sequenced in a study of blood T cell repertoires in COVID-19. TCRdb's copy holds only in-frame clones and misses some; the assay was immunoSEQ multiplex PCR. This repertoire shows roughly 140,000 clones, around 89% found once; its top ten account for about 10%. The sequenced sample consisted of peripheral blood. The receptors come from an elderly woman with acute or convalescent COVID-19.

This chain joins TRBV29-1 and TRBJ2-1; possible D gene TRBD1, 6 bases. V was shortened by 3 bases and J by 4 bases, with 10 bases between the two germline ends. Per the germline V gene, CDR1 is SQVTM and CDR2 is ANQGSEA. This CDR3 has 13 amino acids. Here the CDR3 DNA reads TGCAGCGTTGAGTTGGGGGCTTACAATGAGCAGTTCTTC. It yields the protein CSVELGAYNEQFF.

The chain carries TRBV30 and TRBJ1-3, with 9 nucleotides matching TRBD1. The CDR3 totals 17 residues. V lost 0 bases, J lost 0 bases, and 6 bases stayed unmatched. Germline CDR1 is GTSNPN and CDR2 is SVGIG (reference sequence). For the CDR3, the DNA is TGTGCCTGGAGTGTAGGGACAGGGCCTTCCTCTGGAAACACCATATATTTT. Amino acid sequence: CAWSVGTGPSSGNTIYF.

The V gene is TRBV5-1, the J gene TRBJ2-1, with 11 bases aligning to TRBD2. Germline CDR1 SGHRS, CDR2 YFSETQ. The CDR3 is 17 residues long. V gave up 3 bases and J gave up 5 bases; unmatched junction bases: 10. CDR3 residues: CASSSGLAGGLNNEQFF. CDR3 coding DNA: TGCGCCAGCAGCTCTGGATTAGCGGGGGGGCTAAACAATGAGCAGTTCTTC.

This clone appeared once. J is TRBJ1-1 and V is TRBV30; the match to TRBD1 covers 7 bases. CDR3 length: 13 amino acids. The ends lost 8 bases at V and 3 bases at J; junction bases unmatched: 9. The germline V gene encodes CDR1 GTSNPN and CDR2 SVGIG (reference sequence). This chain's CDR3 is CAGDRVRDTEAFF. In DNA form, the CDR3 reads TGTGCCGGTGACAGGGTAAGGGACACTGAAGCTTTCTTT.

CDR3 loop: CAWSPSASGGALYF. The CDR3 region has the DNA TGTGCCTGGAGTCCTTCTGCTAGCGGGGGAGCCCTCTACTTC. The chain recombines TRBV30 with TRBJ2-5; 10 bases align to TRBD2. The germline V gene has CDR1 GTSNPN and CDR2 SVGIG (reference sequence). The ends lost 2 bases at V and 14 bases at J; junction bases unmatched: 14. The CDR3 runs 14 residues.

In this sample, this clone turned up a few times. The chain couples TRBV6-6 to TRBJ1-1; no firm D call. The CDR3 is 12 amino acids. Trimming took 1 base from V and 7 from J, leaving 7 bases between them. Germline V CDR1 and CDR2: MNHNY, SVGAGI (reference sequence). CDR3 DNA sequence: TGTGCCAGCAGTTACTTCGGTGGTGAAGCTTTCTTT. Protein sequence: CASSYFGGEAFF.

V usage is TRBV29-1 and J usage is TRBJ2-1; a possible D gene is TRBD1 (6 bases). The CDR3 length is 15 residues. Per germline, CDR1 SQVTM and CDR2 ANQGSEA. V gave up 7 bases and J gave up 8 bases, with 24 bases separating them. DNA of the CDR3: TGCAGCGCCAAGAAGGGGGTGAGCCCCGACTATGAGCAGTTCTTC. Translating gives CSAKKGVSPDYEQFF.

The chain combines TRBV18 with TRBJ2-5, with D unclear. The length of the CDR3 is 13 residues. V was shortened by 5 bases and J by 0 bases, with 7 bases between the two germline ends. CDR1 is KGHSH, CDR2 LQKENI, per germline. CDR3 loop: CASSIGNQETQYF. The CDR3 DNA is TGTGCCAGCTCAATTGGCAACCAAGAGACCCAGTACTTC.

V is TRBV14 and J is TRBJ2-7, with 9 positions matching TRBD1. The germline CDR1 and CDR2 sequences are SGHDN and FVKESK. The CDR3 has 16 amino acids. The junction had 14 bases not matched to a gene; V was cut back by 4 bases and J by 7 bases. CDR3 region: CASSPYFRTGAEEQYF. The CDR3 DNA reads TGTGCCAGCAGCCCTTATTTCAGGACAGGGGCTGAAGAGCAGTACTTC.

CDR3 coding DNA: TGTGCCAGCAGCCCGGGACAGTCAATGAACACTGAAGCTTTCTTT. Amino acids: CASSPGQSMNTEAFF. The rearrangement links TRBV3-1 (or the pseudogene TRBV3-2) to TRBJ1-1; 7 bases align to TRBD1. Germline CDR1 reads LGHDT; CDR2 reads YNNKEL (reference sequence). The CDR3 runs 15 residues. V dropped 4 bases and J dropped 0; count of bases not matched to a gene: 5.

The chain links TRBV2 to TRBJ2-7; 14 positions match TRBD2. This CDR3 region has 14 residues. Per germline, CDR1 SNHLY and CDR2 FYNNEI. With V trimmed by 7 bases and J by 7 bases, 6 bases remained unmatched. The CDR3 reads CASMPGLAGEEQYF. As DNA, the CDR3 is TGTGCCAGCATGCCGGGACTAGCGGGGGAAGAGCAGTACTTC.

The V gene is TRBV12-5, the J gene TRBJ2-2, with TRBD2 identical over 9 bases. The CDR3 spans 16 residues. V was pared by 2 bases and J by 1 base, with 2 bases of the junction left unmatched. The germline V gene encodes CDR1 LGHNT and CDR2 FRNRAP. CDR3 loop: CASGLSSGGNTGELFF. CDR3 sequence (DNA): TGTGCTAGTGGTTTGAGTAGCGGGGGGAACACCGGGGAGCTGTTTTTT.